This TCR beta chain came from a study of blood T cell repertoires in COVID-19. Study information: PBMCs, B-cell-depleted T cells, or T cells provided the cDNA or gDNA that made up the material.

The CDR3 length is 14 residues. Germline CDR1 is SGHRS and CDR2 is YFSETQ. V lost 1 base to trimming and J lost 0 bases, with 7 bases between them. Authors' methods: Reference gene primer amplification gave nucleated cell count estimates. The table came from immunoSEQ multiplex PCR; TCRdb's copy has only in-frame clones and leaves some out. D and trimming come from the DNA, and the V and J calls and clone size come from that table. The sample consists of fewer than 200,000 clones, around 84% of them appearing once. The chain links TRBV5-1 to TRBJ1-1; no reliable D call. Sequences were obtained from PBMCs or T cells enriched from blood (not recorded which). This clonotype was obtained from a young woman who had been exposed to COVID-19. CDR3 DNA sequence: TGCGCCAGCAGCTTGATTTCTATGAACACTGAAGCTTTCTTT. Protein product: CASSLISMNTEAFF.